This TCR beta chain was captured in a study of shared clonotypes between healthy human individuals. Study results and limitations: Generally, naive subsets (rather than memory subsets) showed larger estimated richness. How much donors shared clonotypes was expected to be affected by sequencing depth.

Template for every sorted-subset replicate PCR totaled about 200 ng DNA, tens of thousands of T cell genomes. This table comes from immunoSEQ multiplex PCR, and its TCRdb copy is limited to in-frame clones, with some not included. The sample carries around 2,100,000 clones, approximately 95% recorded once. CD45RO negativity and positive selection for CCR7 defined naive CD8 cells, a population that excluded terminally differentiated effector memory CD45RA+ cells. The donor population consisted of healthy HIV-negative adults with no recent acute infections or vaccinations. Worth noting for this clone: Its target is not known. Within the sample, other DNA sequences also encode this same CDR3.

With V trimmed by 5 bases and J by 2 bases, 7 bases remained unmatched. Germline V gene lookup returns CDR1 SGHVS and CDR2 FQNEAQ. The CDR3 has 15 amino acids. V usage is TRBV7-8 and J usage is TRBJ2-7; 9 nucleotides agree with TRBD1. The sequence came from a man younger than 30 in good health. Sequenced: naive CD8+ T cells sorted from blood. CDR3 coding DNA: TGTGCCAGCAGCCTACCGGGACAGGGCGCCTACGAGCAGTACTTC. Translation: CASSLPGQGAYEQYF.